This TCR beta chain was observed in a study of blood T cell repertoires in COVID-19. Study background: Sources were T cells, B-cell-depleted T cells, or PBMCs; the material itself was cDNA or gDNA.

Study processing details: Cell counts per sample came from amplifying reference gene primers. Assay used: immunoSEQ multiplex PCR; TCRdb lists only in-frame clones, some missing. From that table come the V and J calls and clone size; the DNA was used to work out D and trimming. The sample has approximately 100,000 clones; more than 75% are singletons. The sequenced material came from peripheral blood. The sequence came from a man aged 60-69 years with acute or convalescent COVID-19.

The CDR3 DNA reads TGTGCCAGTCAATCGTCCTTTACTAGCGGGAGGGCCAGGGCAGATACGCAGTATTTT. It encodes CASQSSFTSGRARADTQYF. This rearrangement joins TRBV19 to TRBJ2-3; 13 bases line up with TRBD2. V gave up 8 bases and J gave up 4 bases; unmatched junction bases: 18. This CDR3 spans 19 amino acids. In germline, CDR1 is LNHDA, CDR2 SQIVND (reference sequence).